In this sample, the clone carrying this T cell receptor (beta chain) turned up once. Its antigen is unknown. Assay used: immunoSEQ multiplex PCR; TCRdb lists only in-frame clones, some missing. The sample consists of hundreds of thousands of clones, around 96% of them appearing once. The sample is drawn from a study of shared clonotypes between healthy human individuals. Findings and limits, study-wide: Clonotypes not shared had lower generation probabilities than those common to all four donors. In four donors, 4.5% to 5.5% of naive CD4 clonotypes appeared in common. Represented diversity, genetic and exposure-history alike, was limited by few donors. Sampling involved blood alone; tissue repertoires likely differ.

The TCR sequence derives from a woman in her 30s in good health. Sequenced input: naive CD4+ T cells sorted from blood. Subset indicated: CD45RA+ positively selected.

The CDR3, as DNA: TGTGCCAGCAGCACCCACAAGGGCCGGGACACCTCATGGCGGGAGGCGCAGTATTTT. Translated, it gives CASSTHKGRDTSWREAQYF. This chain connects TRBV21-1 to TRBJ2-3; the D call TRBD2 from the table was never checked on the DNA. TRBV21-1 is termed a pseudogene. The CDR3 totals 19 residues.